The source of this T cell receptor (beta chain) is a study of blood T cell repertoires in COVID-19. The overall study: Acute-phase and convalescent COVID-19 samples originated in the United States, Italy and Spain.

The authors' processing: Estimation of nucleated cell counts relied on the amplification of reference gene primers. The assay was immunoSEQ multiplex PCR, and TCRdb's table has in-frame clones only and misses some. V and J calls and clone size come straight from that table; D and trimming were deduced from the DNA. Among roughly 53,000 clones, just over 85% were seen once, and the ten largest hold 2.5% to 3%. CDR3 length: 13 residues. Trimming took 1 base from V and 11 from J, leaving 14 bases between them. From germline, CDR1 is SGHTA and CDR2 FQGNSA. This clonotype originated in an elderly man with acute or convalescent COVID-19. This rearrangement joins TRBV7-2 to TRBJ1-1; D uncertain. Sequencing was performed on peripheral blood. The CDR3 DNA reads as TGTGCCAGCAGCTTAGTCCCCCTAAGTCCGGCTTTCTTT. Translated, it gives CASSLVPLSPAFF.